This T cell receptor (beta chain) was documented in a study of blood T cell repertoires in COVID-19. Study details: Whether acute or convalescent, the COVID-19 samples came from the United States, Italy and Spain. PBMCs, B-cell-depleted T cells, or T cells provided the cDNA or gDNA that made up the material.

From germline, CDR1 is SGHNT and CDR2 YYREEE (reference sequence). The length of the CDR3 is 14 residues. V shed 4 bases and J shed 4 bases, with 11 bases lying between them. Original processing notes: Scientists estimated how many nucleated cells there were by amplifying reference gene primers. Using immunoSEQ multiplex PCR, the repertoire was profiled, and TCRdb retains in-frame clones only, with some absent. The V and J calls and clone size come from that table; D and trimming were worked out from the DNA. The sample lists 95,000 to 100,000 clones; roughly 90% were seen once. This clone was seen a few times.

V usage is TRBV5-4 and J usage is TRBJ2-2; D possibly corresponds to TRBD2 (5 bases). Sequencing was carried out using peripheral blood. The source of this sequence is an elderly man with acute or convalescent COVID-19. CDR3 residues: CASSSGYGTGELFF. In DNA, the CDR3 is TGTGCCAGCAGCAGCGGATACGGCACCGGGGAGCTGTTTTTT.